The rows below give T cell receptor beta chains drawn from one sample of a study of OX40 agonist ivuxolimab in advanced cancers. Using immunoSEQ multiplex PCR, the repertoire was profiled, and TCRdb retains in-frame clones only, with some absent. The repertoire consists of tens of thousands of clones, with around 87% occurring once and the leading ten covering 15% to 20%. The sample in question was CD4+ or CD8+ T cells sorted from blood, obtained in a trial of the OX40 agonist ivuxolimab. These receptors all come from an adult with an advanced solid tumor such as melanoma, head and neck, liver or kidney cancer. CDR3s include the opening cysteine and the closing phenylalanine or tryptophan. The order of the fields is V gene, D gene, CDR3 length, J gene, clone size, CDR3 protein, CDR3 DNA. A D gene is named only where the DNA matches it firmly. Only part of the rows carry a size: once, few, many, or a class if the clone is expanded.

V gene: TRBV7-8; D gene: NA; CDR3 length: 14; J gene: TRBJ2-1; clone size: NA; CDR3 protein: CASSVPGSYNEQFF; CDR3 DNA: TGTGCCAGCAGCGTACCGGGCTCCTACAATGAGCAGTTCTTC
V gene: TRBV6-1; D gene: NA; CDR3 length: 15; J gene: TRBJ1-4; clone size: NA; CDR3 protein: CASSLLRQGDEKLFF; CDR3 DNA: TGTGCCAGCAGTTTATTGCGGCAGGGAGACGAAAAACTGTTTTTT
V gene: TRBV27; D gene: TRBD1; CDR3 length: 15; J gene: TRBJ2-5; clone size: NA; CDR3 protein: CASSALQGAQETQYF; CDR3 DNA: TGTGCCAGCAGTGCCTTACAGGGGGCTCAAGAGACCCAGTACTTC
V gene: TRBV7-9; D gene: NA; CDR3 length: 12; J gene: TRBJ2-7; clone size: NA; CDR3 protein: CASGEISDEQYF; CDR3 DNA: TGTGCCAGCGGGGAAATTAGCGACGAGCAGTACTTC
V gene: TRBV6-1; D gene: NA; CDR3 length: 12; J gene: TRBJ2-3; clone size: NA; CDR3 protein: CASSLYTDTQYF; CDR3 DNA: TGTGCCAGCAGCCTCTACACAGATACGCAGTATTTT
V gene: TRBV9; D gene: NA; CDR3 length: 13; J gene: TRBJ1-2; clone size: NA; CDR3 protein: CASTPEGGFGYTF; CDR3 DNA: TGTGCCAGCACTCCTGAGGGTGGCTTTGGCTACACCTTC
V gene: TRBV19; D gene: TRBD1; CDR3 length: 14; J gene: TRBJ1-3; clone size: NA; CDR3 protein: CASSQGASGNTIYF; CDR3 DNA: TGTGCCAGTAGTCAGGGGGCCTCTGGAAACACCATATATTTT
V gene: TRBV27; D gene: NA; CDR3 length: 15; J gene: TRBJ2-2; clone size: NA; CDR3 protein: CASSLLGGNTGELFF; CDR3 DNA: TGTGCCAGCAGTTTATTAGGGGGGAACACCGGGGAGCTGTTTTTT
V gene: TRBV4-1; D gene: TRBD2; CDR3 length: 14; J gene: TRBJ2-7; clone size: NA; CDR3 protein: CASSPSGASYEQYF; CDR3 DNA: TGCGCCAGCAGCCCCAGCGGGGCTTCCTACGAGCAGTACTTC
V gene: TRBV29-1; D gene: NA; CDR3 length: 14; J gene: TRBJ1-2; clone size: once; CDR3 protein: CSVDHKGRGDGYTF; CDR3 DNA: TGCAGCGTTGATCATAAAGGGCGAGGAGATGGCTACACCTTC
V gene: TRBV19; D gene: NA; CDR3 length: 17; J gene: TRBJ2-5; clone size: NA; CDR3 protein: CASSIIPGAAGQETQYF; CDR3 DNA: TGTGCCAGTAGTATAATCCCCGGGGCAGCCGGTCAAGAGACCCAGTACTTC
V gene: TRBV6-1; D gene: NA; CDR3 length: 16; J gene: TRBJ2-5; clone size: NA; CDR3 protein: CASSEAPGDGGETQYF; CDR3 DNA: TGTGCCAGCAGTGAAGCTCCGGGGGACGGTGGAGAGACCCAGTACTTC
V gene: TRBV5-6; D gene: NA; CDR3 length: 16; J gene: TRBJ2-7; clone size: NA; CDR3 protein: CASSFSPLGNPYEQYF; CDR3 DNA: TGTGCCAGCAGCTTTAGCCCATTGGGGAACCCCTACGAGCAGTACTTC
V gene: TRBV19; D gene: NA; CDR3 length: 13; J gene: TRBJ1-1; clone size: once; CDR3 protein: CASSLFGGVRAFF; CDR3 DNA: TGTGCCAGTAGCCTCTTTGGGGGGGTACGGGCTTTCTTT
V gene: TRBV7-2; D gene: TRBD1; CDR3 length: 16; J gene: TRBJ2-3; clone size: NA; CDR3 protein: CASSSVGQGMTDTQYF; CDR3 DNA: TGTGCCAGCAGCTCCGTGGGACAGGGAATGACAGATACGCAGTATTTT
V gene: TRBV7-8; D gene: TRBD1; CDR3 length: 14; J gene: TRBJ2-1; clone size: once; CDR3 protein: CASSSGTGKKGQFF; CDR3 DNA: TGTGCCAGCAGCTCTGGGACAGGGAAGAAGGGGCAGTTCTTC
V gene: TRBV4-3; D gene: NA; CDR3 length: 14; J gene: TRBJ2-2; clone size: NA; CDR3 protein: CASSQLGAAGELFF; CDR3 DNA: TGCGCCAGCAGCCAATTAGGGGCGGCCGGGGAGCTGTTTTTT
V gene: TRBV4-1; D gene: TRBD1; CDR3 length: 15; J gene: TRBJ1-6; clone size: NA; CDR3 protein: CASSPGQGSSSPLHF; CDR3 DNA: TGCGCCAGCAGCCCCGGACAGGGAAGTAGTTCACCCCTCCACTTT
V gene: TRBV5-1; D gene: NA; CDR3 length: 15; J gene: TRBJ2-5; clone size: NA; CDR3 protein: CASSLEALARETQYF; CDR3 DNA: TGCGCCAGCAGCTTGGAGGCACTAGCCCGCGAGACCCAGTACTTC
V gene: TRBV7-9; D gene: TRBD1; CDR3 length: 13; J gene: TRBJ1-2; clone size: NA; CDR3 protein: CASSWTGDYGYTF; CDR3 DNA: TGTGCCAGCAGCTGGACAGGGGACTATGGCTACACCTTC
V gene: TRBV6-1; D gene: NA; CDR3 length: 14; J gene: TRBJ2-7; clone size: once; CDR3 protein: CASSEKLFYYEQYF; CDR3 DNA: TGTGCCAGCAGTGAAAAACTCTTTTACTACGAGCAGTACTTC
V gene: TRBV5-4; D gene: NA; CDR3 length: 14; J gene: TRBJ1-5; clone size: NA; CDR3 protein: CASSSRDSNQPQHF; CDR3 DNA: TGTGCCAGCAGCTCTAGGGATAGCAATCAGCCCCAACATTTT
V gene: TRBV21-1; D gene: NA; CDR3 length: 14; J gene: TRBJ2-7; clone size: NA; CDR3 protein: CASSKVQVRYEQYF; CDR3 DNA: TGTGCCAGCAGCAAAGTGCAAGTGCGGTACGAGCAGTACTTC
V gene: TRBV6-1; D gene: NA; CDR3 length: 13; J gene: TRBJ1-1; clone size: NA; CDR3 protein: CASSEGRATEAFF; CDR3 DNA: TGTGCCAGCAGTGAAGGACGGGCCACTGAAGCTTTCTTT
V gene: TRBV4-3; D gene: NA; CDR3 length: 12; J gene: TRBJ2-7; clone size: NA; CDR3 protein: CASSQDRDEQYF; CDR3 DNA: TGCGCCAGCAGCCAAGATCGGGACGAGCAGTACTTC
V gene: TRBV5-4; D gene: NA; CDR3 length: 12; J gene: TRBJ2-2; clone size: NA; CDR3 protein: CASSPETGELFF; CDR3 DNA: TGTGCCAGCAGCCCGGAGACCGGGGAGCTGTTTTTT
V gene: TRBV5-8; D gene: NA; CDR3 length: 14; J gene: TRBJ2-7; clone size: NA; CDR3 protein: CASSLGTATYEQYF; CDR3 DNA: TGTGCCAGCAGCTTGGGGACGGCCACCTACGAGCAGTACTTC
V gene: TRBV19; D gene: NA; CDR3 length: 16; J gene: TRBJ1-2; clone size: once; CDR3 protein: CASSITGQRSNYGYTF; CDR3 DNA: TGTGCCAGTAGTATAACCGGACAGAGATCTAACTATGGCTACACCTTC
V gene: TRBV30; D gene: NA; CDR3 length: 13; J gene: TRBJ2-2; clone size: NA; CDR3 protein: CAWSSLVPGELFF; CDR3 DNA: TGTGCCTGGAGTAGCCTGGTCCCCGGGGAGCTGTTTTTT
V gene: TRBV4-1; D gene: NA; CDR3 length: 11; J gene: TRBJ2-1; clone size: NA; CDR3 protein: CASSQVDEQFF; CDR3 DNA: TGCGCCAGCAGCCAAGTGGACGAGCAGTTCTTC
V gene: TRBV9; D gene: NA; CDR3 length: 17; J gene: TRBJ1-2; clone size: NA; CDR3 protein: CASSPGHLVPDGYGYTF; CDR3 DNA: TGTGCCAGCAGTCCGGGACATTTAGTACCTGACGGCTATGGCTACACCTTC
V gene: TRBV4-1; D gene: TRBD1; CDR3 length: 17; J gene: TRBJ2-1; clone size: NA; CDR3 protein: CASSQWGSSTGRNEQFF; CDR3 DNA: TGCGCCAGCAGCCAATGGGGGAGTTCGACAGGGAGAAATGAGCAGTTCTTC
V gene: TRBV2; D gene: TRBD2; CDR3 length: 15; J gene: TRBJ2-7; clone size: few; CDR3 protein: CASSEVVAGTLGQYF; CDR3 DNA: TGTGCCAGCAGTGAGGTGGTAGCGGGGACGCTAGGGCAGTACTTC
V gene: TRBV27; D gene: NA; CDR3 length: 15; J gene: TRBJ2-7; clone size: NA; CDR3 protein: CASSFMAAANYEQYF; CDR3 DNA: TGTGCCAGCAGTTTTATGGCGGCGGCTAACTACGAGCAGTACTTC
V gene: TRBV7-9; D gene: TRBD1; CDR3 length: 15; J gene: TRBJ2-3; clone size: NA; CDR3 protein: CASSATGGETDTQYF; CDR3 DNA: TGTGCCAGCAGCGCTACAGGGGGCGAAACAGATACGCAGTATTTT
V gene: TRBV7-9; D gene: NA; CDR3 length: 15; J gene: TRBJ2-3; clone size: NA; CDR3 protein: CASSSNRDRTDTQYF; CDR3 DNA: TGTGCCAGCAGCTCCAACAGGGACCGCACAGATACGCAGTATTTT
V gene: TRBV6-5; D gene: NA; CDR3 length: 15; J gene: TRBJ2-1; clone size: NA; CDR3 protein: CASSATGLGGGEQFF; CDR3 DNA: TGTGCCAGCAGCGCAACAGGACTAGGAGGGGGTGAGCAGTTCTTC
V gene: TRBV9; D gene: NA; CDR3 length: 15; J gene: TRBJ1-6; clone size: NA; CDR3 protein: CASSPPEGPNSPLHF; CDR3 DNA: TGTGCCAGCAGCCCACCGGAGGGGCCCAATTCACCCCTCCACTTT
V gene: TRBV6-6; D gene: TRBD1; CDR3 length: 14; J gene: TRBJ2-7; clone size: NA; CDR3 protein: CASRLGTDTHEQYF; CDR3 DNA: TGTGCCAGCAGGCTCGGGACAGATACCCACGAGCAGTACTTC
V gene: TRBV18; D gene: NA; CDR3 length: 13; J gene: TRBJ2-7; clone size: once; CDR3 protein: CASSLGSQGEQYF; CDR3 DNA: TGTGCCAGCTCACTAGGCAGCCAAGGGGAGCAGTACTTC
V gene: TRBV19; D gene: TRBD2; CDR3 length: 13; J gene: TRBJ2-2; clone size: NA; CDR3 protein: CASSPGRPGELFF; CDR3 DNA: TGTGCCAGTAGTCCCGGGAGGCCCGGGGAGCTGTTTTTT
V gene: TRBV7-9; D gene: NA; CDR3 length: 12; J gene: TRBJ1-1; clone size: NA; CDR3 protein: CASSFPSTEAFF; CDR3 DNA: TGTGCCAGCAGCTTCCCGTCCACTGAAGCTTTCTTT
V gene: TRBV18; D gene: NA; CDR3 length: 14; J gene: TRBJ2-1; clone size: NA; CDR3 protein: CASSPGTVSNEQFF; CDR3 DNA: TGTGCCAGCTCACCCGGGACCGTTAGCAATGAGCAGTTCTTC
V gene: TRBV27; D gene: TRBD2; CDR3 length: 16; J gene: TRBJ2-2; clone size: NA; CDR3 protein: CASSLLAGGWTGELFF; CDR3 DNA: TGTGCCAGCAGTTTACTAGCCGGGGGGTGGACCGGGGAGCTGTTTTTT
V gene: TRBV7-8; D gene: NA; CDR3 length: 13; J gene: TRBJ2-3; clone size: once; CDR3 protein: CASSRAGADTQYF; CDR3 DNA: TGTGCCAGCAGCCGAGCCGGGGCAGATACGCAGTATTTT
V gene: TRBV19; D gene: NA; CDR3 length: 13; J gene: TRBJ1-1; clone size: NA; CDR3 protein: CASSPDKPTEAFF; CDR3 DNA: TGTGCCAGTAGTCCCGACAAACCCACTGAAGCTTTCTTT
V gene: TRBV5-4; D gene: NA; CDR3 length: 12; J gene: TRBJ1-1; clone size: NA; CDR3 protein: CASRGGNTEAFF; CDR3 DNA: TGTGCCAGCAGGGGGGGCAACACTGAAGCTTTCTTT
V gene: TRBV4-1; D gene: NA; CDR3 length: 15; J gene: TRBJ1-2; clone size: few; CDR3 protein: CASSQDPMQNYGYTF; CDR3 DNA: TGCGCCAGCAGCCAAGACCCCATGCAGAACTATGGCTACACCTTC
V gene: TRBV13; D gene: TRBD1; CDR3 length: 14; J gene: TRBJ2-7; clone size: once; CDR3 protein: CASSLGTGNYEQYF; CDR3 DNA: TGTGCCAGCAGCCTTGGGACAGGGAACTACGAGCAGTACTTC
V gene: TRBV5-1; D gene: NA; CDR3 length: 12; J gene: TRBJ1-1; clone size: NA; CDR3 protein: CASSLADSEAFF; CDR3 DNA: TGCGCCAGCAGCTTGGCCGACAGTGAAGCTTTCTTT
V gene: TRBV29-1; D gene: TRBD2; CDR3 length: 17; J gene: TRBJ2-1; clone size: NA; CDR3 protein: CSVSGTSGGAGYNEQFF; CDR3 DNA: TGCAGCGTTTCCGGGACTAGCGGGGGGGCTGGTTACAATGAGCAGTTCTTC
V gene: TRBV30; D gene: TRBD1; CDR3 length: 15; J gene: TRBJ2-3; clone size: once; CDR3 protein: CAWEKTGSLTDTQYF; CDR3 DNA: TGTGCCTGGGAAAAGACAGGGAGTTTGACAGATACGCAGTATTTT
V gene: TRBV27; D gene: TRBD2; CDR3 length: 20; J gene: TRBJ2-7; clone size: NA; CDR3 protein: CASSLVRGSDFSGGADEQYF; CDR3 DNA: TGTGCCAGCAGTTTAGTTCGCGGCTCTGATTTTAGCGGGGGGGCAGATGAGCAGTACTTC
V gene: TRBV7-9; D gene: NA; CDR3 length: 16; J gene: TRBJ1-2; clone size: NA; CDR3 protein: CASDPSHRVPNYGYTF; CDR3 DNA: TGTGCCAGCGATCCATCACACAGGGTGCCGAACTACGGCTACACCTTC
V gene: TRBV13; D gene: NA; CDR3 length: 16; J gene: TRBJ1-1; clone size: NA; CDR3 protein: CASSLVGFGMNTEAFF; CDR3 DNA: TGTGCCAGCAGCTTAGTAGGTTTCGGCATGAACACTGAAGCTTTCTTT
V gene: TRBV7-7; D gene: NA; CDR3 length: 13; J gene: TRBJ2-7; clone size: NA; CDR3 protein: CASSPEGTYEQYF; CDR3 DNA: TGTGCCAGCAGCCCAGAGGGTACCTACGAGCAGTACTTC